A single sample gave rise to the 6 T cell receptor beta chains below, sequenced in a study of T-cell reconstitution after alpha-beta-depleted transplantation in children. Unique molecular identifiers were incorporated during preparation of the TCRbeta library. TCRdb re-called the PCR reads with MiXCR, one entry per CDR3 protein. Of some 400,000 distinct CDR3 sequences in the sample, over 20% were seen once. Sequencing used PBMCs from the stem cell graft donor, obtained from the stem cell graft. The receptors shown here come from a human donor who donated a stem cell graft to a child with acute myeloid leukemia.

The table lists this clonotype with a few counts. The V gene is TRBV6-2 or TRBV6-3, the J gene TRBJ2-3; TRBD2 agrees at 14 bases. There are 20 residues in the CDR3. The junction had 14 bases not matched to a gene; V was cut back by 2 bases and J by 4 bases. From germline, CDR1 is MNHEY and CDR2 SVGEGT. CDR3 DNA: TGTGCCAGCAGTTACCCCGCTACTTCCGGGACTAGCGGGAGTCCAGATACGCAGTATTTT. It yields the protein CASSYPATSGTSGSPDTQYF.

This sequence joins TRBV5-1 and TRBJ2-1, with D unresolved. Trimming took off 0 bases at V and 0 bases at J, with 10 bases between the two ends. Germline CDR1 SGHRS, CDR2 YFSETQ. CDR3 length: 16 residues. CDR3 protein: CASSLVPDSSYNEQFF. The CDR3 coding sequence is TGCGCCAGCAGCTTGGTTCCGGATAGCTCCTACAATGAGCAGTTCTTC.

Ten or more counts support this clonotype. J is TRBJ1-5 and V is TRBV3-1; D remains ambiguous. V was shortened by 4 bases and J by 12 bases, with 16 bases between the two germline ends. Germline V CDR1 and CDR2: LGHDT, YNNKEL (reference sequence). CDR3 length: 13 residues. CDR3 DNA sequence: TGTGCCAGCAGCCCCCCCGGTGGCAGCGTCCAGCATTTT. This translates into CASSPPGGSVQHF.

This clonotype showed up just a few times. The CDR3: CAIQRVNTGELFF. CDR3 in DNA: TGTGCCATTCAGAGGGTGAACACCGGGGAGCTGTTTTTT. The genes are TRBV10-3 and TRBJ2-2; D might be TRBD2 (5 bases). CDR1 is ENHRY, CDR2 SYGVKD, per germline. Between the trimmed V and J ends, which lost 9 bases and 1 base, there was a span of 9 bases. CDR3 length: 13 amino acids.

This clonotype has a handful of counts. The chain couples TRBV12-3 or TRBV12-4 to TRBJ1-5; a weak D match, TRBD1 (6 bases). The length of the CDR3 is 15 residues. The germline V and J ends were trimmed by 3 bases and 1 base, with 10 bases remaining between them. CDR3 in amino acids: CASSFRDTSNQPQHF. CDR3 DNA: TGTGCCAGCAGTTTTAGGGACACGAGCAATCAGCCCCAGCATTTT.

This clonotype was seen more than once but under ten times. The chain couples TRBV20-1 to TRBJ1-2; the match to TRBD1 covers 11 bases. Germline V gene lookup returns CDR1 DFQATT and CDR2 SNEGSKA (reference sequence). This CDR3 contains 17 residues. The trim removed 5 bases at V and 5 bases at J, leaving 16 bases unmatched. The CDR3 DNA sequence: TGCAGTGCTCAGAGAGGCTACCCGGGACAGGGGGATTATGGCTACACCTTC. Residues: CSAQRGYPGQGDYGYTF.